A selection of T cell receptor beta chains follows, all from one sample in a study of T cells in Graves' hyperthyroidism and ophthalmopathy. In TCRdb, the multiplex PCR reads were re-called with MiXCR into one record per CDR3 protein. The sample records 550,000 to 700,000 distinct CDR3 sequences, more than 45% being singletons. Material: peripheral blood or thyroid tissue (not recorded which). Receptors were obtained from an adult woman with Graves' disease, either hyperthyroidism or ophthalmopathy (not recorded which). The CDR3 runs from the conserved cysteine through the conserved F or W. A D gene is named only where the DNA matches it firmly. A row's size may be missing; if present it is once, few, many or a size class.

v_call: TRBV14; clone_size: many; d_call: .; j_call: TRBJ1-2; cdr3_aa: CASSQAGSRRYGYTF
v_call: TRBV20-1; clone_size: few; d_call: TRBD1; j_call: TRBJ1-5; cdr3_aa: CSAQLDRVETQHF
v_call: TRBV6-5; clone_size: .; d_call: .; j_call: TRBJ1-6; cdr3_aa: CASSYYNSPLHF
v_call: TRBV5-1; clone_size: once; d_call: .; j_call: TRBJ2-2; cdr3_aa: CASSFSREGGELFF
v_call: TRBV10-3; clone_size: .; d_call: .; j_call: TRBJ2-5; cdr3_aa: CAIRDRDIRGETQYF
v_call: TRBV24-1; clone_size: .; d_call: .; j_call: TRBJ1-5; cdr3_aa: CATSDYNDQPQHF
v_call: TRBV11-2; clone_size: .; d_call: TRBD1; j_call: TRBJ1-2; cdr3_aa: CASSLAPGGSTF
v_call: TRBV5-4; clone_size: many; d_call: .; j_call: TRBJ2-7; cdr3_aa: CASTTGASSYEQYF
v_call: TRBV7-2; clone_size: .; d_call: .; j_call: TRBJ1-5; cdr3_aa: CASSYPRGGVGQPQHF
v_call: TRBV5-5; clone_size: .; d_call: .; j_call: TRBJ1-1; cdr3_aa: CASSLPRGAFF
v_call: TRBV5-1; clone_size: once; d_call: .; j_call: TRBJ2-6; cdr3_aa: CASRQGRSNVLTF
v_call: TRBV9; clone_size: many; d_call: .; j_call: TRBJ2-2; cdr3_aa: CASSVGTGELFF
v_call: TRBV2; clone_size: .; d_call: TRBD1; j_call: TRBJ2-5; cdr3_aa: CASGQGYIRSNQPQYF
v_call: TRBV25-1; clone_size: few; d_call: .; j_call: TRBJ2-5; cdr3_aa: CASSGVAPQETQYF
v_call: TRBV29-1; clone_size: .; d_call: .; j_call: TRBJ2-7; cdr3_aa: CSVFKDTYEQYF
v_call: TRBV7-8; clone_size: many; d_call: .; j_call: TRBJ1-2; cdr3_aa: CASSLAGYGYTF
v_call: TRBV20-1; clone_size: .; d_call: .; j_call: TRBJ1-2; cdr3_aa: CSATDTFRYGYTF
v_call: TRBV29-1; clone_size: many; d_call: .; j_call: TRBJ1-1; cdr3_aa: CSVLGLTEAFF
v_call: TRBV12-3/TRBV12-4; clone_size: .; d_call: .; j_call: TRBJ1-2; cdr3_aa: CASRTGPANYGYTF
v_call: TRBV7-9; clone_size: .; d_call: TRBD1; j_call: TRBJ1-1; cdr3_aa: CASSPLGRQGNTEAFF
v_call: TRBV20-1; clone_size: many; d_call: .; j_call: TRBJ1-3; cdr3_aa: CSARGYSGNTIYF
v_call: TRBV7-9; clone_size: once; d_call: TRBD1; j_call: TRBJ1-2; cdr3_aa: CASSRGQGVYGYTF
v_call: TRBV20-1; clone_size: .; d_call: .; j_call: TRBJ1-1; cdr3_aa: CSASPPREGSMNTEAFF
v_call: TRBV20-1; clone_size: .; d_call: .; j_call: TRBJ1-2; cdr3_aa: CSALHREGYTF
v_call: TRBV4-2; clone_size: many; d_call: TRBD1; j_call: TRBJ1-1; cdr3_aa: CASSHRDSGTEAFF
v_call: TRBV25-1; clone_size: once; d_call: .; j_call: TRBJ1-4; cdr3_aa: CASRITGSEKLFF
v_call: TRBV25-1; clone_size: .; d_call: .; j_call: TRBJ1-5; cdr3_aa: CASSPTGMQQPQHF
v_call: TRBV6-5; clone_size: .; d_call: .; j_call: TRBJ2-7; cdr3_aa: CASSRTALGSYEQYF
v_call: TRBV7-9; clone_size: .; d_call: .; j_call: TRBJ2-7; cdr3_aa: CASSAGGDLYEQYF
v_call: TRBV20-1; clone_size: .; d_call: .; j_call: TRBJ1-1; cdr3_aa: CSARDLGGQREAFF
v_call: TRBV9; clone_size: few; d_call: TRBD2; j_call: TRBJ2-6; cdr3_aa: CASSVSQGGGANVLTF
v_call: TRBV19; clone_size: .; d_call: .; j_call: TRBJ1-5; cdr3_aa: CASRGTGQPQHF
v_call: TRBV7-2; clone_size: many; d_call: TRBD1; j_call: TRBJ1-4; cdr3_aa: CASSPSLGTGNEKLFF
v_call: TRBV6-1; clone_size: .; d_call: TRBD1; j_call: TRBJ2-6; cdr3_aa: CASSEAPGGLGANVLTF
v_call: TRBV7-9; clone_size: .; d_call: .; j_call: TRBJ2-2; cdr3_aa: CASSLRNGELFF
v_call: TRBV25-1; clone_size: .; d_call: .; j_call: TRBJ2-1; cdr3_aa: CASSEWGQGAAGGPWNEQFF
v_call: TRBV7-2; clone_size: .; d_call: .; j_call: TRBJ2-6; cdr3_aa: CASSLIEGHGANVLTF
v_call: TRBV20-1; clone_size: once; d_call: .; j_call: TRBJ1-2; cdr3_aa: CSADGSGYGYTF
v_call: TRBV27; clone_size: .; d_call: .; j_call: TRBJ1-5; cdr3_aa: CASSFALHQPQHF
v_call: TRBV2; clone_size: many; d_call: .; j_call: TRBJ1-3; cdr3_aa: CASSVTGNSGNTIYF
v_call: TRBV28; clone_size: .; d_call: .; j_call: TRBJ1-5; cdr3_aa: CASSSSGTINQPQHF
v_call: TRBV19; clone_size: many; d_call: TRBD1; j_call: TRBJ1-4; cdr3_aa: CASSIGTGYDQKLFF
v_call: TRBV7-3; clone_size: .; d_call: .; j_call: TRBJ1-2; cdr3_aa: CASSFISVYGYTF
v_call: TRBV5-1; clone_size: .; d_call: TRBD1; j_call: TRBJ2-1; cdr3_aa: CASSQTGGYNEQFF
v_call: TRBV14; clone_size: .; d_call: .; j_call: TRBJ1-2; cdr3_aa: CASSQEAYYGYTF